Following are 29 T cell receptor beta chains from one sample sequenced in a study of T-cell reconstitution after alpha-beta-depleted transplantation in children. Library preparation (for TCRbeta) was performed with unique molecular identifiers. One entry per CDR3 protein results from TCRdb running MiXCR on the PCR reads. The data contain about 980,000 distinct CDR3 sequences, 25% to 35% of them singletons. The specimen was PBMCs, mostly from graft donor cells, collected 360 days after TCRalphabeta/CD19-depleted stem cell transplant. The receptor set was obtained from a boy younger than two who had a stem cell transplant for SCID, so the T cells may come from the graft donor.

This clonotype was seen a handful of times. J is TRBJ1-1 and V is TRBV5-1; D may be TRBD1 (5 bases). The CDR3 is made up of 15 amino acids. The V end lost 2 bases, the J end lost 5 bases, and 16 bases lay between the germline ends. Looked up from germline, CDR1 is SGHRS and CDR2 is YFSETQ. This chain's CDR3 is CASSLTPGPGTEAFF. The CDR3 DNA reads as TGCGCCAGCAGCTTAACCCCGGGGCCGGGGACTGAAGCTTTCTTT.

This sequence joins TRBV11-3 and TRBJ2-2; unclear D gene. Trimming took off 4 bases at V and 2 bases at J, with 14 bases between the two ends. Germline CDR1 is SGHNT and CDR2 is YENEEA. The CDR3 runs 16 residues. The DNA for the CDR3 is TGTGCCAGCAGCTCAGCTCAAATCCTAAACACCGGGGAGCTGTTTTTT. It is translated as CASSSAQILNTGELFF. The entire variable domain, with the rest obtained from reference TRBV11-3 and TRBJ2-2, is as follows: EAGVVQSPRYKIIEKKQPVAFWCNPISGHNTLYWYLQNLGQGPELLIRYENEEAVDDSQLPKDRFSAERLKGVDSTLKIQPAELGDSAVYLCASSSAQILNTGELFFGEGSRLTVL.

This clonotype was counted between two and nine times. The chain is built from TRBV21-1 and TRBJ2-5. TRBV21-1 is a documented pseudogene. CDR3 length equals 14 residues. The CDR3 here is CASSKWIRSETQYF. CDR3 nucleotide sequence: TGTGCCAGCAGCAAATGGATCAGGTCAGAGACCCAGTACTTC.

The CDR3 here is CASSLMGGLAHYEQYF. CDR3 coding DNA: TGTGCCAGCAGTTTAATGGGGGGCCTCGCCCACTACGAGCAGTACTTC. J is TRBJ2-7 and V is TRBV12-3 or TRBV12-4, with D tentatively TRBD1 or TRBD2 (6 bases each). The CDR3 runs to 16 residues. V was clipped by 2 bases and J by 3 bases, with 17 bases between them.

The chain carries TRBV7-6 and TRBJ1-6, with TRBD1 identical over 7 bases. CDR1 and CDR2 from the germline V gene are SGHVS and FNYEAQ. V trimming: 4 bases; J trimming: 3 bases; junction bases outside the gene matches: 3. The CDR3 covers 15 residues. Here the CDR3 DNA reads TGTGCCAGCAGCTGGGGGGACAGCTATAATTCACCCCTCCACTTT. Its translation: CASSWGDSYNSPLHF.

In this sample, this clonotype turned up a few times. This rearrangement joins TRBV20-1 to TRBJ2-7; possibly TRBD1 for D (6 bases). Germline V gene sequence: CDR1 DFQATT, CDR2 SNEGSKA (reference sequence). The CDR3 consists of 15 residues. Trimming took off 5 bases at V and 7 bases at J, with 24 bases between the two ends. The CDR3 sequence is CSALYYRDTPREQYF. CDR3 DNA: TGCAGTGCTCTATACTACCGGGACACCCCAAGGGAGCAGTACTTC.

J is TRBJ2-1 and V is TRBV7-6, with D hard to call. Germline values: CDR1 SGHVS, CDR2 FNYEAQ. The CDR3 is made up of 16 amino acids. Trimming took off 4 bases at V and 1 base at J, with 14 bases between the two ends. The CDR3: CASSSVGWGSYNEQFF. In DNA, the CDR3 is TGTGCCAGCAGCTCCGTGGGGTGGGGTTCCTACAATGAGCAGTTCTTC. The full variable domain, with the rest looked up from reference TRBV7-6 and TRBJ2-1, is GAGVSQSPRYKVTKRGQDVALRCDPISGHVSLYWYRQALGQGPEFLTYFNYEAQQDKSGLPNDRFSAERPEGSISTLTIQRTEQRDSAMYRCASSSVGWGSYNEQFFGPGTRLTVL.

The chain employs TRBV5-1 and TRBJ2-5, with 9 bases aligning to TRBD1. This CDR3 is 14 amino acids long. Germline CDR1 reads SGHRS; CDR2 reads YFSETQ. J gave up 3 bases and V 4 bases, and 4 bases lay outside the gene matches. CDR3 nucleotide sequence: TGCGCCAGCAGCCCCGGACAGGGGAAAGAGACCCAGTACTTC. Amino acid sequence: CASSPGQGKETQYF.

Ten or more counts support this clonotype. The chain employs TRBV7-6 and TRBJ1-1, with 8 bases that match TRBD1. CDR3 size: 15 residues. Germline lookup yields CDR1 SGHVS and CDR2 FNYEAQ. With 5 bases clipped from V and 4 bases from J, the junction kept 9 bases outside the gene matches. The CDR3: CASSAWTGSVTEAFF. CDR3 bases: TGTGCCAGCAGCGCCTGGACAGGGAGCGTCACTGAAGCTTTCTTT.

This rearrangement joins TRBV4-2 to TRBJ2-2, with 14 bases lining up with TRBD2. This CDR3 comprises 18 residues. Germline lookup yields CDR1 LGHNA and CDR2 YNFKEQ. The V and J ends lost 4 bases and 1 base, in that order; junction bases with no gene match: 5. DNA of the CDR3: TGTGCCAGCAGCCGGGGACTAGCGGGGGCCAAGAACACCGGGGAGCTGTTTTTT. It is translated as CASSRGLAGAKNTGELFF.

The chain has TRBV4-3 and TRBJ2-3; D tentatively fits TRBD1 or TRBD2 (5 bases each). The V and J ends lost 0 bases and 4 bases respectively, with 20 bases between them. CDR3 length equals 18 residues. Germline lookup yields CDR1 LGHNA and CDR2 YSLEER. CDR3 loop: CASSQEPGRDEAADTQYF. CDR3 DNA: TGCGCCAGCAGCCAAGAACCCGGACGGGACGAGGCAGCAGATACGCAGTATTTT.

The chain has TRBV2 and TRBJ2-1, with D possibly TRBD2 on 6 matching bases. V was cut by 3 bases and J by 0 bases, with 9 bases left in between. CDR1 SNHLY and CDR2 FYNNEI come from the germline V gene. The CDR3 has 15 amino acids. The CDR3 is CASSDLGGSYNEQFF. DNA for the CDR3: TGTGCCAGCAGTGACTTGGGGGGCTCCTACAATGAGCAGTTCTTC.

The rearrangement links TRBV5-1 to TRBJ2-1; D possibly matches TRBD1 or TRBD2 (6 bases each). With 1 base removed from V and 1 base from J, the gap between germline ends came to 18 bases. Germline CDR1 is SGHRS and CDR2 is YFSETQ. The CDR3 extends over 18 amino acids. In DNA form, the CDR3 reads TGCGCCAGCAGCTTGAACTCCCAAGGGGGGTTTTCCTACAATGAGCAGTTCTTC. Protein sequence: CASSLNSQGGFSYNEQFF.

This clonotype was picked up many times. CDR3 DNA: TGTGCCAGCAGTCCCGGGACTAGGACAACCACAGATACGCAGTATTTT. Encoded protein: CASSPGTRTTTDTQYF. This chain links TRBV28 with TRBJ2-3, with TRBD2 matching over 8 bases. The ends lost 5 bases at V and 2 bases at J; junction bases unmatched: 9. The CDR3 contains 16 residues. Germline CDR1 and CDR2: MDHEN and SYDVKM. Looking up the rest from reference TRBV28 and TRBJ2-3 gives the full variable domain: DVKVTQSSRYLVKRTGEKVFLECVQDMDHENMFWYRQDPGLGLRLIYFSYDVKMKEKGDIPEGYSVSREKKERFSLILESASTNQTSMYLCASSPGTRTTTDTQYFGPGTRLTVL.

This clonotype has a handful of counts. The rearrangement links TRBV11-2 to TRBJ2-2; D uncertain. Trimming removed 4 bases from V and 4 bases from J, with 4 bases in between. This CDR3 contains 12 residues. Germline V CDR1 and CDR2: SGHAT, FQNNGV. In DNA, the CDR3 is TGTGCCAGCAGCTACGTCACCGGGGAGCTGTTTTTT. Translation: CASSYVTGELFF.

The V and J genes are TRBV5-1 and TRBJ1-4; 10 nucleotides align to TRBD1. Trimming at V came to 4 bases and at J to 5 bases, leaving 2 bases not matched to a gene. The germline CDR1 and CDR2 sequences are SGHRS and YFSETQ. The CDR3 length is 14 residues. This CDR3 is CASSTGQGNEKLFF. Here the CDR3 DNA reads TGCGCCAGCAGCACGGGACAGGGGAATGAAAAACTGTTTTTT.

This clonotype was counted at least ten times. The rearrangement uses TRBV12-3 or TRBV12-4 and TRBJ1-5, with D perhaps TRBD1 (5 bases). V lost 1 base and J 2 bases, leaving 9 bases between the germline ends. CDR3 length equals 15 residues. CDR3 sequence: CASSLGWGGNQPQHF. CDR3 nucleotides: TGTGCCAGCAGTTTAGGTTGGGGGGGCAATCAGCCCCAGCATTTT.

This clonotype was counted only a few times. CDR3 DNA sequence: TGTGCCAGCAGTTTTGGACCCTCTGGGGCCAACGTCCTGACTTTC. Protein: CASSFGPSGANVLTF. The genes are TRBV12-3 or TRBV12-4 and TRBJ2-6, with D hard to call. The V end lost 3 bases, the J end lost 0 bases, and 6 bases lay between the germline ends. CDR3 length: 15 amino acids.

The chain joins TRBV12-3 or TRBV12-4 to TRBJ1-4; TRBD1 aligns across 9 bases. V shed 3 bases and J 9 bases; nucleotides not matched to a gene: 2. CDR3 length: 13 amino acids. This chain's CDR3 is CASSLNRGQKLFF. The CDR3 nucleotides are TGTGCCAGCAGTTTGAACAGGGGGCAAAAACTGTTTTTT.

This clonotype has more than one count but fewer than ten. The chain links TRBV27 to TRBJ2-7; 11 bases line up with TRBD2. This CDR3 spans 18 amino acids. Germline-derived CDR1 and CDR2 are MNHEY and SMNVEV (reference sequence). The V segment lost 1 base and the J segment 1 base; nucleotides outside the gene matches: 9. The CDR3 DNA sequence: TGTGCCAGCAGTTTATACCCCTCGGGACTAGCGGTATCCTACGAGCAGTACTTC. Amino acids: CASSLYPSGLAVSYEQYF.

The chain is built from TRBV21-1 and TRBJ1-1. TRBV21-1 has pseudogene status. The length of the CDR3 is 18 residues. DNA for the CDR3: TGTGCCAGCAGCGACTCAGGGCCAGACTCTATGATGAACACTGAAGCTTTCTTT. Its translation: CASSDSGPDSMMNTEAFF.

This clonotype was counted between two and nine times. This chain uses TRBV20-1 with TRBJ2-3; D could derive from TRBD1 or TRBD2 (6 bases each). V lost 6 bases, J lost 5 bases, and 15 bases lay in between. CDR1 DFQATT and CDR2 SNEGSKA come from the germline V gene (reference sequence). The CDR3 runs to 13 residues. The CDR3 coding sequence is TGCAGTGCCCCCGGGAAGGGGGGAGATACGCAGTATTTT. This gives the protein CSAPGKGGDTQYF.

This clonotype has only a few counts. The chain joins TRBV20-1 to TRBJ1-5; D is possibly TRBD1 (6 bases). Germline values: CDR1 DFQATT, CDR2 SNEGSKA (reference sequence). This CDR3 is built from 15 residues. The V end lost 4 bases, the J end lost 3 bases, and 16 bases lay between the germline ends. The chain's CDR3 is CSANIPGGHNQPQHF. CDR3 bases: TGCAGTGCTAACATTCCCGGGGGGCACAATCAGCCCCAGCATTTT.

The V and J genes are TRBV10-3 and TRBJ2-1; 12 bases are shared with TRBD2. This CDR3 has 15 amino acids. Germline CDR1 reads ENHRY; CDR2 reads SYGVKD. V trimming: 4 bases; J trimming: 3 bases; junction bases outside the gene matches: 1. CDR3 region: CAISGTSGVYNEQFF. The DNA of the CDR3 is TGTGCCATCAGTGGGACTAGCGGGGTCTACAATGAGCAGTTCTTC.

This chain joins TRBV29-1 and TRBJ1-1; 12 bases are shared with TRBD1. The CDR3 sequence is 14 residues long. The germline CDR1 and CDR2 sequences are SQVTM and ANQGSEA. The J segment lost 5 bases and the V segment lost 6 bases, leaving 7 bases of the junction unmatched. The chain's CDR3 is CSVGDRGRSTEAFF. The DNA of the CDR3 is TGCAGCGTGGGGGACAGGGGGCGATCGACTGAAGCTTTCTTT.

The DNA of the CDR3 is TGCGCCAGCGGTGGGGCGGGGGGCCTCACAGATACGCAGTATTTT. This translates into CASGGAGGLTDTQYF. The rearrangement joins TRBV5-1 to TRBJ2-3; the match to TRBD2 covers 8 bases. Germline-derived CDR1 and CDR2 are SGHRS and YFSETQ. Trimming cost V 7 bases and J 2 bases; bases outside gene matches: 9. The CDR3 loop spans 15 amino acids.

CDR3 in amino acids: CASTQTGEETQYF. The CDR3 DNA reads TGTGCCAGCACCCAGACAGGGGAAGAGACCCAGTACTTC. The chain uses TRBV12-3 or TRBV12-4 and TRBJ2-5; 8 bases are shared with TRBD1. V dropped 7 bases and J dropped 3; count of bases not matched to a gene: 4. This CDR3 region has 13 residues.

The gene calls are TRBV5-5 and TRBJ2-7, with 9 bases aligning to TRBD1. V was clipped by 0 bases and J by 7 bases; unmatched bases: 11. The CDR3 totals 16 residues. The germline V gene encodes CDR1 SGHKS and CDR2 YYEKEE (reference sequence). The CDR3 DNA reads TGTGCCAGCAGCTTGGCCGGAGGGACAGGGCTCGGGGAGCAGTACTTC. Its protein product is CASSLAGGTGLGEQYF.

This sequence joins TRBV15 and TRBJ1-4; D perhaps matches TRBD1 (6 bases). V was clipped by 5 bases and J by 12 bases, with 16 bases between them. Germline V CDR1 and CDR2: LNHNV, YYDKDF (reference sequence). This CDR3 has 13 amino acids. In DNA, the CDR3 is TGTGCCACCAGCCGCGGACAGAATGAGCAACTGTTTTTT. Translating it yields CATSRGQNEQLFF.